This T cell receptor (beta chain) was sequenced for a study of blood T cell repertoires in COVID-19. As originally analysed: Estimates of nucleated cell counts were drawn from the amplification of reference gene primers. Clones were read by immunoSEQ multiplex PCR, and TCRdb kept only the in-frame ones, dropping some. V, J and clone size are taken as reported in that table, and D and trimming were inferred from the DNA itself. In the table there are about 77,000 clones, around 79% of which are singletons. The sequenced sample consisted of peripheral blood. The TCR comes from a man aged 55 to 70 with acute or convalescent COVID-19.

CDR3 coding DNA: TGTGCCAGCAGCTTGGGGGCGCAGGGAAGCTATGGCTACACCTTC. Amino acid sequence: CASSLGAQGSYGYTF. The chain is built from TRBV5-4 and TRBJ1-2, with D possibly TRBD1 on 5 matching bases. The germline CDR1 and CDR2 sequences are SGHNT and YYREEE (reference sequence). CDR3 length equals 15 residues. Between the trimmed V and J ends, which lost 0 bases and 4 bases, there was a span of 13 bases. Looking up the rest from reference TRBV5-4 and TRBJ1-2 gives the full variable domain: ETGVTQSPTHLIKTRGQQVTLRCSSQSGHNTVSWYQQALGQGPQFIFQYYREEENGRGNFPPRFSGLQFPNYSSELNVNALELDDSALYLCASSLGAQGSYGYTFGSGTRLTVV.